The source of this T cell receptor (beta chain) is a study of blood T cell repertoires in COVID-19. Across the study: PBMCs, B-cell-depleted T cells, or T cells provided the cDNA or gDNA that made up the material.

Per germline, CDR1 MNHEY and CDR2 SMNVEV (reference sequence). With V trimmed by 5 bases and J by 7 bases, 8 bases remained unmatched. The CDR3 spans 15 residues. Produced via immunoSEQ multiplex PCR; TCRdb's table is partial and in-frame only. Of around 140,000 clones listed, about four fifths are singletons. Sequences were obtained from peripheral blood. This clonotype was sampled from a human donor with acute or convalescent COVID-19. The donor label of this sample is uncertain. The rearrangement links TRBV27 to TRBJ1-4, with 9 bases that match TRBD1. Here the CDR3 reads CASSDYRGRREKLFF. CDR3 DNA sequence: TGTGCCAGCAGTGACTACAGGGGGCGCCGTGAAAAACTGTTTTTT.